One sample yielded the 10 T cell receptor beta chains listed below, sequenced in a study of spatial heterogeneity in lung cancer. TCRdb reprocessed the 5' RACE reads with MiXCR, giving one entry per CDR3 protein. The sample shows some 3,000 distinct CDR3 sequences, around 41% of them seen only once. Time point specified: sample taken at primary tumor resection. Whole RNA was taken from tumor, nontumor lung or frozen PBMC; it was then sequenced unsorted. Specimen: PBMCs, collected at surgery. Source of these receptors: a male donor with early-stage non-small cell lung cancer.

The CDR3 loop is CASSQRAGGQETQYF. The CDR3 nucleotides read TGTGCCAGCAGCCAAAGAGCGGGAGGGCAAGAGACCCAGTACTTC. This chain joins TRBV14 and TRBJ2-5; 10 bases agree with TRBD2. CDR3 length: 15 residues. The V segment lost 2 bases and the J segment 2 bases; nucleotides outside the gene matches: 2. The V gene's germline CDR1 is SGHDN and CDR2 FVKESK.

Relative to its sample, this clonotype is medium-sized. J is TRBJ2-7 and V is TRBV7-9; a possible D gene is TRBD2 (6 bases). The CDR3 is 13 residues long. Per germline, CDR1 SEHNR and CDR2 FQNEAQ (reference sequence). Trimming removed 5 bases from V and 5 bases from J, with 13 bases in between. CDR3 in amino acids: CASSPRGRNEQYF. The CDR3 nucleotides read TGTGCCAGCAGCCCCCGGGGGAGGAACGAGCAGTACTTC.

CDR3 loop: CSVGGLLGGQETQYF. The CDR3 DNA reads TGCAGCGTTGGGGGACTCCTCGGCGGGCAAGAGACCCAGTACTTC. The chain employs TRBV29-1 and TRBJ2-5; a possible D gene is TRBD2 (6 bases). V shed 4 bases and J shed 2 bases, with 17 bases lying between them. Germline lookup yields CDR1 SQVTM and CDR2 ANQGSEA. This CDR3 region has 15 residues.

J is TRBJ2-5 and V is TRBV20-1; tentative D call: TRBD1 (5 bases). Germline CDR1 is DFQATT and CDR2 is SNEGSKA (reference sequence). This CDR3 spans 12 amino acids. V gave up 6 bases and J gave up 1 base, with 9 bases separating them. CDR3 sequence (DNA): TGCAGTGCGGCGGACACCCAAGAGACCCAGTACTTC. It codes for CSAADTQETQYF.

This clonotype has ten or more counts. This chain links TRBV7-9 with TRBJ2-5, with 11 bases aligning to TRBD2. Germline values: CDR1 SEHNR, CDR2 FQNEAQ (reference sequence). Trimming cost V 2 bases and J 1 base; bases outside gene matches: 0. The CDR3 has 15 amino acids. CDR3 in DNA: TGTGCCAGCAGCTTACTAGCGGGAGGCCAAGAGACCCAGTACTTC. Its translation: CASSLLAGGQETQYF.

There are many counts of this clonotype. The chain employs TRBV14 and TRBJ2-7; unclear D gene. The CDR3 consists of 11 residues. From germline, CDR1 is SGHDN and CDR2 FVKESK. Trimming removed 3 bases at V and 3 bases at J, with 3 bases between. The CDR3 loop is CASSHRYEQYF. CDR3 DNA: TGTGCCAGCAGCCACCGCTACGAGCAGTACTTC.

Ten or more counts support this clonotype. CDR3 in amino acids: CASAWLTPLSTEAFF. CDR3 DNA: TGTGCCAGCGCGTGGCTTACCCCACTGAGCACTGAAGCTTTCTTT. The rearrangement links TRBV25-1 to TRBJ1-1; D is unresolved. The length of the CDR3 is 15 residues. Germline CDR1 MGHDK, CDR2 SYGVNS. Trimming shortened V by 8 bases and J by 4 bases, and 20 bases separated the two germline ends.

This clonotype has a count of ten or more. This chain connects TRBV7-9 to TRBJ2-2, with 12 bases lining up with TRBD2. The ends lost 9 bases at V and 7 bases at J; junction bases unmatched: 3. The germline V gene has CDR1 SEHNR and CDR2 FQNEAQ (reference sequence). CDR3 length: 13 amino acids. Here the CDR3 reads CARTSGSLGELFF. DNA of the CDR3: TGTGCCAGGACTAGCGGGAGCCTCGGGGAGCTGTTTTTT.

The gene calls are TRBV7-8 and TRBJ2-7; D may be TRBD2 (6 bases). The CDR3 contains 13 residues. The ends were cut back, 4 bases at V and 2 bases at J, with 9 bases in the middle. The germline V gene encodes CDR1 SGHVS and CDR2 FQNEAQ. CDR3 DNA: TGTGCCAGCAGCTCGGGACTTACCTACGAGCAGTACTTC. Amino acids: CASSSGLTYEQYF.

The CDR3 here is CASRGRGPDTQYF. The CDR3 nucleotides read TGTGCCAGCAGGGGACGAGGCCCAGATACGCAGTATTTT. The chain recombines TRBV11-2 with TRBJ2-3; D tentatively reads TRBD1 or TRBD2 (5 bases each). The germline V gene encodes CDR1 SGHAT and CDR2 FQNNGV. This CDR3 has 13 amino acids. Deletions cut 6 bases from V and 4 bases from J, with 11 bases between.